This T cell receptor beta chain was captured in a study of shared clonotypes between healthy human individuals. Genomic DNA, for the unsorted samples, came from about 90 million PBMCs. The CDR3 totals 17 residues. CDR1 SGHTA and CDR2 FQGNSA come from the germline V gene. V trimming: 5 bases; J trimming: 4 bases; junction bases outside the gene matches: 15. Ten immunoSEQ deep assay plates were used to sequence the DNA of unsorted PBMCs. Sequencing was performed with immunoSEQ multiplex PCR; in TCRdb, only in-frame clones are kept and a portion is missing. Seen here are about 490,000 clones, about 84% observed once, and the top ten hold about an eighth. Note on this clone: The sample carries other DNA sequences with the same CDR3.

Sequencing used PBMCs. The chain employs TRBV7-2 and TRBJ2-3; 7 nucleotides line up with TRBD2. This receptor was obtained from a woman in her forties in good health. Some clones in this sample may be carry-over from other donors' samples. CDR3 amino acids: CASSHRTSGRNADTQYF. Here the CDR3 DNA reads TGTGCCAGCAGCCACCGGACTAGTGGGAGGAACGCAGATACGCAGTATTTT.